This T cell receptor beta chain was recovered during a study of blood T cell repertoires in COVID-19. Clones were read by immunoSEQ multiplex PCR, and TCRdb kept only the in-frame ones, dropping some. This sample has fewer than 250,000 clones, with around four fifths found just once. The CDR3 contains 15 residues. The V end lost 4 bases, the J end lost 4 bases, and 13 bases lay between the germline ends. Germline CDR1 reads SGHAT; CDR2 reads FQDESV (reference sequence). The chain is built from TRBV11-1 and TRBJ2-2; no reliable D call. This clonotype originated in a woman between 55 and 75 years old with active or convalescent COVID-19. The sample comprised peripheral blood. This CDR3 reads CASSSTRRITGELFF. CDR3 sequence (DNA): TGTGCCAGCAGCTCGACTCGGCGAATCACCGGGGAGCTGTTTTTT.